One and the same sample provided the 24 T cell receptor beta chains below, sequenced in a study of cytomegalovirus exposure and HLA in healthy donors. Use of 60 Vbeta and 13 Jbeta primers characterized the PCR. Sequenced by immunoSEQ multiplex PCR; TCRdb stores in-frame clones only, minus some. The profile shows about 180,000 clones, more than 75% of them singletons. The sample was PBMCs. The receptors originated from a woman aged 25 to 39 in good health and CMV-seropositive.

This clone was seen a handful of times. The chain uses TRBV10-3 and TRBJ2-1, with 15 nucleotides matching TRBD2. From germline, CDR1 is ENHRY and CDR2 SYGVKD. Trimming removed 4 bases from V and 7 bases from J; junction bases left unmatched: 2. The CDR3 spans 15 residues. The CDR3 sequence is CAISGTSGGANEQFF. The CDR3 nucleotides are TGTGCCATCAGTGGGACTAGCGGGGGGGCAAATGAGCAGTTCTTC.

The V call is TRBV7-2, the J call TRBJ2-3; TRBD1 aligns across 8 bases. CDR3 length: 17 residues. Germline lookup yields CDR1 SGHTA and CDR2 FQGNSA. J lost 2 bases, V lost 1 base, and 8 bases had no gene match. In DNA, the CDR3 is TGTGCCAGCAGCTTAGTGGGCGCAGGGGGCTTCACAGATACGCAGTATTTT. It translates to CASSLVGAGGFTDTQYF.

This clone is a singleton in its sample. This rearrangement joins TRBV7-2 to TRBJ2-7, with TRBD1 as a possible D gene (6 bases). The germline V and J ends were trimmed by 5 bases and 0 bases, with 11 bases remaining between them. The CDR3 extends over 14 amino acids. The germline gives CDR1 SGHTA, CDR2 FQGNSA. CDR3 sequence reads: CASSLGQSSYEQYF. DNA of the CDR3: TGTGCCAGCAGCCTTGGACAGAGCTCCTACGAGCAGTACTTC.

The chain recombines TRBV27 with TRBJ1-1; weak D call: TRBD1 (6 bases). The CDR3 length is 15 residues. V gave up 5 bases and J gave up 1 base, with 14 bases separating them. CDR1 MNHEY and CDR2 SMNVEV come from the germline V gene (reference sequence). This CDR3 is CASSNRAPANTEAFF. CDR3 bases: TGTGCCAGCAGTAACAGGGCCCCAGCGAACACTGAAGCTTTCTTT.

V is TRBV28 and J is TRBJ2-7, with 14 bases aligning to TRBD2. The junction had 6 bases not matched to a gene; V was cut back by 6 bases and J by 5 bases. CDR1 is MDHEN, CDR2 SYDVKM, per germline. This CDR3 is 15 amino acids long. The CDR3 region has the DNA TGTGCCAGCAGGGAAGGGACTAGCGGGGGCCACGAGCAGTACTTC. Translated: CASREGTSGGHEQYF.

The rearrangement uses TRBV19 and TRBJ2-5; possible D gene TRBD2, 5 bases. Germline lookup yields CDR1 LNHDA and CDR2 SQIVND (reference sequence). This CDR3 has 14 amino acids. Trimming cost V 2 bases and J 4 bases, with 11 bases left between them. The CDR3 DNA reads as TGTGCCAGTAGTATACCCGGGATCGGAGAGACCCAGTACTTC. Its protein product is CASSIPGIGETQYF.

The gene calls are TRBV4-1 and TRBJ2-4, with a tentative D call TRBD2 (6 bases). This CDR3 is built from 17 residues. V was trimmed by 3 bases and J by 0 bases, leaving 15 bases between them. Germline V CDR1 and CDR2: MGHRA, YSYEKL. The CDR3 protein is CASSQPTGGVAKNIQYF. DNA of the CDR3: TGCGCCAGCAGCCAGCCCACCGGGGGTGTAGCCAAAAACATTCAGTACTTC.

This clone was counted between two and nine times. CDR3 region: CASSLGLAPQETQYF. The CDR3 coding sequence is TGTGCCAGCTCCCTAGGACTAGCACCTCAAGAGACCCAGTACTTC. The rearrangement joins TRBV18 to TRBJ2-5; 8 bases fit TRBD2. The CDR3 runs to 15 residues. Germline V CDR1 and CDR2: KGHSH, LQKENI. Trimming at V came to 6 bases and at J to 2 bases, leaving 8 bases not matched to a gene.

The gene calls are TRBV5-1 and TRBJ2-1; the match to TRBD2 covers 10 bases. With V trimmed by 4 bases and J by 8 bases, 6 bases remained unmatched. Germline V gene sequence: CDR1 SGHRS, CDR2 YFSETQ. The CDR3 is 14 residues long. This CDR3 is CASSGPSGGDEQFF. The CDR3 DNA is TGCGCCAGCAGCGGACCTAGCGGGGGAGATGAGCAGTTCTTC.

The rearrangement links TRBV10-2 to TRBJ2-7; 9 positions agree with TRBD1. V shed 6 bases, J shed 7 bases, and the junction held 7 bases outside the gene matches. This CDR3 region has 13 residues. Germline CDR1 and CDR2: WSHSY and SAAADI. The CDR3 loop reads CASRPGQGGEQYF. The CDR3 region has the DNA TGCGCCAGCAGGCCGGGACAGGGCGGGGAGCAGTACTTC.

V is TRBV29-1 and J is TRBJ2-3; the match to TRBD2 covers 12 bases. Germline V gene lookup returns CDR1 SQVTM and CDR2 ANQGSEA. V lost 8 bases to trimming and J lost 4 bases; unmatched junction nucleotides: 4. The CDR3 totals 13 residues. This CDR3 reads CSRLAGGPDTQYF. The CDR3 DNA reads as TGCAGCCGTCTAGCGGGGGGGCCAGATACGCAGTATTTT.

The chain is built from TRBV10-2 and TRBJ2-1; D may be TRBD2 (5 bases). Trimming stripped 0 bases from V and 9 bases from J, with 6 bases between. This CDR3 is built from 12 residues. Germline lookup yields CDR1 WSHSY and CDR2 SAAADI. The CDR3 DNA reads TGCGCCAGCAGTGAGTCCAGCGGTGAGCAGTTCTTC. This translates into CASSESSGEQFF.

The chain joins TRBV7-2 to TRBJ2-3; 10 bases match TRBD2. Trimming cost V 5 bases and J 4 bases; bases outside gene matches: 6. This CDR3 is 15 amino acids long. CDR1 SGHTA and CDR2 FQGNSA come from the germline V gene. CDR3 sequence reads: CASSQERGGPDTQYF. The CDR3 DNA sequence: TGTGCCAGCAGCCAAGAGCGGGGGGGCCCAGATACGCAGTATTTT.

V usage is TRBV7-9 and J usage is TRBJ2-1, with 7 bases matching TRBD2. CDR1 is SEHNR, CDR2 FQNEAQ, per germline (reference sequence). The CDR3 sequence is 15 residues long. Trimming took 2 bases from V and 4 from J; bases not matched to a gene: 5. The CDR3 protein is CASSLRRGGYNEQFF. CDR3 DNA sequence: TGTGCCAGCAGCTTACGGAGGGGAGGGTACAATGAGCAGTTCTTC. Drawing the rest from reference TRBV7-9 and TRBJ2-1, the complete variable domain is DTGVSQNPRHKITKRGQNVTFRCDPISEHNRLYWYRQTLGQGPEFLTYFQNEAQLEKSRLLSDRFSAERPKGSFSTLEIQRTEQGDSAMYLCASSLRRGGYNEQFFGPGTRLTVL.

J is TRBJ2-2 and V is TRBV7-9; D remains ambiguous. CDR1 and CDR2 (germline): SEHNR, FQNEAQ (reference sequence). V lost 1 base to trimming and J lost 6 bases, with 12 bases between them. The CDR3 is made up of 15 amino acids. The CDR3 loop reads CASSLGVSSSGELFF. The DNA for the CDR3 is TGTGCCAGCAGCTTAGGTGTTAGCTCGTCCGGGGAGCTGTTTTTT.

The V call is TRBV27, the J call TRBJ1-1; TRBD1 might be the D (6 bases). Germline CDR1 MNHEY, CDR2 SMNVEV (reference sequence). The CDR3 is made up of 13 amino acids. V lost 2 bases and J 4 bases, leaving 8 bases between the germline ends. The CDR3 here is CASSLQGGTEAFF. The CDR3, as DNA: TGTGCCAGCAGTTTACAAGGGGGCACTGAAGCTTTCTTT.

The J gene is TRBJ2-3, the V gene TRBV7-3; a weak D match, TRBD2 (6 bases). With 5 bases removed from V and 2 bases from J, the gap between germline ends came to 17 bases. The CDR3 is made up of 16 amino acids. Germline lookup yields CDR1 SGHTA and CDR2 FQGTGA. CDR3 sequence reads: CASSPNLRGHTDTQYF. CDR3 nucleotides: TGTGCCAGCAGCCCTAATCTGCGGGGCCACACAGATACGCAGTATTTT. The whole variable domain, filled in from reference TRBV7-3 and TRBJ2-3, reads GAGVSQTPSNKVTEKGKYVELRCDPISGHTALYWYRQSLGQGPEFLIYFQGTGAADDSGLPNDRFFAVRPEGSVSTLKIQRTERGDSAVYLCASSPNLRGHTDTQYFGPGTRLTVL.

This clone was detected only a few times. The V and J genes are TRBV25-1 and TRBJ1-2, with D possibly being TRBD1 (6 bases). The germline CDR1 and CDR2 sequences are MGHDK and SYGVNS. Between the trimmed V and J ends, which lost 6 bases and 3 bases, there was a span of 11 bases. The CDR3 runs 13 residues. DNA of the CDR3: TGTGCCAGCAGCCCGGCAGGGGACTATGGCTACACCTTC. Residues: CASSPAGDYGYTF.

CDR3 DNA sequence: TGTGCCAGCAGCGGTGGAACTAGCGGGGGGTACGAGACCCAGTACTTC. Its protein is CASSGGTSGGYETQYF. The chain recombines TRBV9 with TRBJ2-5; 12 positions agree with TRBD2. J lost 5 bases, V lost 3 bases, and 8 bases had no gene match. Germline V lookup: CDR1 SGDLS, CDR2 YYNGEE. CDR3 length equals 16 residues.

This chain uses TRBV27 with TRBJ1-4; possible D gene TRBD1, 6 bases. Germline-derived CDR1 and CDR2 are MNHEY and SMNVEV (reference sequence). The V and J ends lost 5 bases and 7 bases respectively, with 17 bases between them. This CDR3 spans 15 amino acids. The CDR3 reads CASSPRTVRSEKLFF. DNA for the CDR3: TGTGCCAGCAGTCCGAGGACAGTGCGCTCTGAAAAACTGTTTTTT.

The chain links TRBV18 to TRBJ2-3; TRBD1 matches at 7 bases. From germline, CDR1 is KGHSH and CDR2 LQKENI. CDR3 size: 16 residues. The J segment lost 0 bases and the V segment lost 3 bases, leaving 6 bases of the junction unmatched. The CDR3: CASSPAGGTSTDTQYF. The CDR3 DNA reads as TGTGCCAGCTCACCGGCAGGGGGAACTAGCACAGATACGCAGTATTTT. Together with reference TRBV18 and TRBJ2-3, the CDR3 gives the full variable domain: NAGVMQNPRHLVRRRGQEARLRCSPMKGHSHVYWYRQLPEEGLKFMVYLQKENIIDESGMPKERFSAEFPKEGPSILRIQQVVRGDSAAYFCASSPAGGTSTDTQYFGPGTRLTVL.

The chain links TRBV6-4 to TRBJ2-1, with 10 positions matching TRBD2. The length of the CDR3 is 16 residues. CDR1 is MRHNA, CDR2 SNTAGT, per germline. V shed 0 bases and J 6 bases; nucleotides not matched to a gene: 5. CDR3 bases: TGTGCCAGCAGTGACTCGGGGACTAGCGATGGCAATGAGCAGTTCTTC. It translates to CASSDSGTSDGNEQFF.

The genes are TRBV27 and TRBJ2-1, with a weak D call TRBD2 (5 bases). Germline V gene sequence: CDR1 MNHEY, CDR2 SMNVEV (reference sequence). V lost 9 bases, J lost 3 bases, and 12 bases lay in between. This CDR3 region has 13 residues. The CDR3 DNA follows: TGTGCCAGTAGGATTGAGGGCTACAATGAGCAGTTCTTC. The encoded protein is CASRIEGYNEQFF.

V and J are TRBV5-6 and TRBJ1-2, with 9 nucleotides matching TRBD1. Germline values: CDR1 SGHDT, CDR2 YYEEEE. V was pared by 2 bases and J by 4 bases, with 9 bases of the junction left unmatched. This CDR3 region has 16 residues. CDR3 sequence reads: CASSFMGQGLVYGYTF. CDR3 coding DNA: TGTGCCAGCAGCTTTATGGGACAGGGTCTTGTCTATGGCTACACCTTC.